These 24 T cell receptor beta chains share one sample of origin, sequenced in a study of T cells expressing NK-cell markers. TCRdb reanalyzed the 5' RACE reads and collapses them to one entry per CDR3 protein, without DNA. The sample table sets out about 260,000 distinct CDR3 sequences. Sequences were obtained from blood T cells: a sorted CD56 or NKG2C T cell subset, CD4+ or CD8+ T cells, or bulk PBMC T cells (not recorded which). These receptors originate from a man aged 18 to 35 in good health.

The chain has TRBV5-4 and TRBJ2-1; TCRdb designates TRBD2, a call that cannot be tested without DNA. CDR3 length equals 12 residues. Germline values: CDR1 SGHNT, CDR2 YYREEE (reference sequence). CDR3 sequence reads: CASSLEQREQFF.

This sequence joins TRBV5-6 and TRBJ2-3; no DNA is available, so the TRBD2 call from TCRdb remains unchecked. The CDR3 sequence is 17 residues long. Germline values: CDR1 SGHDT, CDR2 YYEEEE. This CDR3 is CASSIGLAGLNTDTQYF.

This CDR3 reads CSAHTPGHTSNQPQHF. V is TRBV20-1 and J is TRBJ1-5; TCRdb indicates TRBD1, and absent DNA this call remains unverified. The CDR3 has 16 residues. Germline lookup yields CDR1 DFQATT and CDR2 SNEGSKA (reference sequence).

The chain uses TRBV12-3 or TRBV12-4 and TRBJ1-6; there is no DNA to check the TCRdb D call of TRBD1. This CDR3 is built from 15 residues. CDR3 sequence reads: CASSQLSGGESPLHF.

The chain links TRBV19 to TRBJ2-7; TCRdb proposes TRBD1, but this gene call is untestable without DNA. The CDR3 length is 14 residues. Per germline, CDR1 LNHDA and CDR2 SQIVND (reference sequence). CDR3: CASSRGLIAYEQYF.

The chain couples TRBV11-3 to TRBJ2-2; lacking DNA, the TRBD2 call made by TCRdb goes unchecked. This CDR3 is built from 20 residues. The germline V gene has CDR1 SGHNT and CDR2 YENEEA. The CDR3 is CASSLVGTSGRRANTGELFF.

This chain joins TRBV7-9 and TRBJ2-5; the TCRdb D gene call, TRBD1, has no DNA to confirm it. Germline V gene lookup returns CDR1 SEHNR and CDR2 FQNEAQ (reference sequence). This CDR3 region has 16 residues. CDR3 protein: CASSSPGRENQETQYF.

The chain links TRBV24-1 to TRBJ2-2; lacking DNA, the TRBD2 call made by TCRdb goes unchecked. Germline V gene lookup returns CDR1 KGHDR and CDR2 SFDVKD. This CDR3 contains 17 residues. The CDR3 loop reads CATSDLPGLTNTGELFF.

The V gene is TRBV29-1, the J gene TRBJ2-3; TCRdb names TRBD2, which stays unverified in the absence of DNA. The CDR3 is 14 amino acids. Germline V CDR1 and CDR2: SQVTM, ANQGSEA. Here the CDR3 reads CSVEQREGLDTQYF.

The V and J genes are TRBV12-3 or TRBV12-4 and TRBJ2-1; TCRdb gives TRBD2 as the D gene, but with no DNA this cannot be confirmed. CDR3 length: 12 amino acids. This chain's CDR3 is CASSLRSSGEFF.

The chain carries TRBV12-3 or TRBV12-4 and TRBJ2-1. The length of the CDR3 is 15 residues. The CDR3 region is CASRIGGLGNDEQFF.

This chain uses TRBV7-9 with TRBJ1-2; TCRdb reports TRBD1, a call that lacks DNA to check it against. The CDR3 contains 14 residues. Germline values: CDR1 SEHNR, CDR2 FQNEAQ (reference sequence). The chain's CDR3 is CASSRGQANYGYTF.

The rearrangement joins TRBV7-2 to TRBJ2-1; TCRdb selects TRBD2, and the lack of DNA leaves this call unchecked. Per germline, CDR1 SGHTA and CDR2 FQGNSA. This CDR3 has 12 residues. CDR3 region: CASSFGLNPQFF.

The genes are TRBV3-1 and TRBJ1-3. The V gene's germline CDR1 is LGHDT and CDR2 YNNKEL (reference sequence). The CDR3 consists of 14 residues. This chain's CDR3 is CASSQSLTGNTIYF.

V is TRBV12-3 or TRBV12-4 and J is TRBJ2-1. There are 17 residues in the CDR3. The CDR3 loop reads CASTHTEAYLSYNEQFF.

The chain uses TRBV30 and TRBJ1-4. The CDR3 is 13 residues long. The germline V gene encodes CDR1 GTSNPN and CDR2 SVGIG (reference sequence). The CDR3 spells CAWSVGRGEKLFF.

CDR3 loop: CASSLEGTGVEQFF. The gene calls are TRBV11-2 and TRBJ2-1; checking the TCRdb D call of TRBD1 is not possible without DNA. The CDR3 contains 14 residues. CDR1 SGHAT and CDR2 FQNNGV come from the germline V gene.

The V and J genes are TRBV18 and TRBJ2-1; the D gene TCRdb calls, TRBD2, cannot be checked with no DNA. The V gene's germline CDR1 is KGHSH and CDR2 LQKENI. This CDR3 is 12 amino acids long. The CDR3 region is CASSLLASEQFF. Full variable domain (missing parts from reference TRBV18 and TRBJ2-1): NAGVMQNPRHLVRRRGQEARLRCSPMKGHSHVYWYRQLPEEGLKFMVYLQKENIIDESGMPKERFSAEFPKEGPSILRIQQVVRGDSAAYFCASSLLASEQFFGPGTRLTVL.

The V and J genes are TRBV20-1 and TRBJ2-2; TCRdb calls TRBD2, which cannot be checked without DNA. The CDR3 contains 18 residues. Per germline, CDR1 DFQATT and CDR2 SNEGSKA (reference sequence). The CDR3 is CSAQGLGLAGPNTGELFF.

CDR3 in amino acids: CASSPGPIYSNQPQHF. The chain uses TRBV5-6 and TRBJ1-5; TCRdb's D call of TRBD1 is untestable without DNA. Germline CDR1 SGHDT, CDR2 YYEEEE. The CDR3 contains 16 residues.

The rearrangement joins TRBV18 to TRBJ2-1. Per germline, CDR1 KGHSH and CDR2 LQKENI. This CDR3 comprises 12 residues. CDR3 loop: CASSPPSREQFF.

V gene TRBV5-4 combines with J gene TRBJ2-7; TCRdb designates TRBD2, a call that cannot be tested without DNA. CDR3 size: 15 residues. Germline CDR1 SGHNT, CDR2 YYREEE (reference sequence). The CDR3 spells CASSFESGLDYEQYF.

The chain has TRBV24-1 and TRBJ2-1. The CDR3 length is 13 residues. Germline-derived CDR1 and CDR2 are KGHDR and SFDVKD. The CDR3 is CATSDLWDNEQFF.

This chain connects TRBV29-1 to TRBJ2-5; with no DNA, the TCRdb D assignment of TRBD2 cannot be verified. This CDR3 is built from 13 residues. CDR1 is SQVTM, CDR2 ANQGSEA, per germline. This CDR3 is CSVDFGPQETQYF.